The 24 T cell receptor beta chains presented below share a single source sample, sequenced in a study of CD8+ T cells in alopecia areata (dated by TCRdb to 2016 to 2019). The time point label for this specimen denotes: about 4 weeks on oral tofacitinib. The treatment or condition label on this specimen signifies: oral pan-JAK inhibitor, 5-10 mg twice daily. Lesional scalp punch biopsies and peripheral blood were collected from alopecia areata patients. Library construction relied on the immunoSEQ multiplex PCR assay. RNA was extracted from all samples and reverse transcribed into cDNA as template for TCR sequencing. TCRdb holds this immuneACCESS table with in-frame rearrangements only. Some clones are missing; in checked studies, unresolved V genes explain under half, and the rest has no known cause. Counted in this sample were 10,000 to 15,000 clones; 68% of them appeared once. The ten largest clonotypes hold about 6.5% of the sample.

The sequences come from skin, collected at week 4, from a patient treated with tofacitinib. The receptors were sampled from a human donor with alopecia areata.

The chain links TRBV6-5 to TRBJ1-2; 8 bases match TRBD1. The germline V gene has CDR1 MNHEY and CDR2 SVGAGI. CDR3 size: 15 residues. Trimming removed 8 bases from V and 6 bases from J; junction bases left unmatched: 14. The CDR3 DNA sequence: TGTGCCAGCCTAGGGACAGGAAGTGGAAGGCATGGCTACACCTTC. It specifies CASLGTGSGRHGYTF.

The V gene is TRBV25-1, the J gene TRBJ2-5, with 11 bases that match TRBD2. Looked up from germline, CDR1 is MGHDK and CDR2 is SYGVNS. The J segment lost 4 bases and the V segment lost 6 bases, leaving 10 bases of the junction unmatched. The CDR3 is 16 residues long. CDR3 DNA: TGTGCCAGCAGGTCTAGCGGGGGGTACGAAGTAGAGACCCAGTACTTC. Encoded protein: CASRSSGGYEVETQYF.

This chain joins TRBV5-8 and TRBJ1-2, with D possibly TRBD1 on 5 matching bases. The CDR3 covers 14 residues. Trimming stripped 4 bases from V and 2 bases from J, with 12 bases between. The germline gives CDR1 SGHTS, CDR2 YDEGEE. CDR3 amino acids: CASSTTGTNYGYTF. The DNA of the CDR3 is TGTGCCAGCAGCACAACCGGGACCAACTATGGCTACACCTTC.

This clone showed up just a few times. This rearrangement joins TRBV18 to TRBJ2-7, with TRBD2 matching 10 bases. CDR1 is KGHSH, CDR2 LQKENI, per germline. CDR3 length equals 13 residues. The trim removed 2 bases at V and 12 bases at J, leaving 7 bases unmatched. CDR3 DNA: TGTGCCAGCTCACCAAGTGGACTAGCGGAGGTGTACTTC. Its protein is CASSPSGLAEVYF.

The rearrangement links TRBV5-1 to TRBJ2-5; D is unresolved. V dropped 0 bases and J dropped 2 bases, with 8 bases sitting between them. The CDR3 length is 14 residues. Per germline, CDR1 SGHRS and CDR2 YFSETQ. Here the CDR3 DNA reads TGCGCCAGCAGCTTGGCGGCAGGTCAAGAGACCCAGTACTTC. Residues: CASSLAAGQETQYF.

V usage is TRBV7-8 and J usage is TRBJ1-1; the D is unclear. The V end was cut by 5 bases, the J end by 4 bases, with 14 bases between. CDR1 and CDR2 from the germline V gene are SGHVS and FQNEAQ. This CDR3 has 14 residues. CDR3 nucleotides: TGTGCCAGCAGCCTCTATAAGCGGGGCACTGAAGCTTTCTTT. The encoded protein is CASSLYKRGTEAFF.

This sequence joins TRBV4-1 and TRBJ2-1, with D perhaps matching TRBD1 (5 bases). Germline V CDR1 and CDR2: MGHRA, YSYEKL. The CDR3 runs 16 residues. V was trimmed by 1 base and J by 0 bases, leaving 10 bases between them. CDR3 coding DNA: TGCGCCAGCAGCCAAGTGGACATGATCTCCTACAATGAGCAGTTCTTC. This encodes CASSQVDMISYNEQFF.

This clone has a single count. This chain links TRBV10-2 with TRBJ2-5; D unclear. Germline CDR1 reads WSHSY; CDR2 reads SAAADI. V dropped 6 bases and J dropped 5 bases, with 7 bases sitting between them. CDR3 length equals 11 residues. The CDR3 loop is CASRVGETQYF. The CDR3 coding sequence is TGCGCCAGCAGAGTGGGGGAGACCCAGTACTTC.

The chain recombines TRBV5-6 with TRBJ2-1; weak D call: TRBD1 (5 bases). The CDR3 covers 13 residues. V lost 3 bases to trimming and J lost 5 bases, with 9 bases between them. Germline CDR1 reads SGHDT; CDR2 reads YYEEEE. The CDR3 sequence: CASSSDSHNEQFF. CDR3 DNA: TGTGCCAGCAGCTCCGACAGTCACAATGAGCAGTTCTTC.

This CDR3 is CASSDGLAANNEQFF. The CDR3 bases are TGCGCCAGCAGCGACGGACTAGCGGCCAACAATGAGCAGTTCTTC. The chain has TRBV5-1 and TRBJ2-1, with 10 bases fitting TRBD2. V lost 4 bases to trimming and J lost 5 bases; unmatched junction nucleotides: 6. The CDR3 is 15 residues long. CDR1 and CDR2 (germline): SGHRS, YFSETQ.

Only one count was recorded for this clone. The V gene is TRBV7-2, the J gene TRBJ2-7; tentatively, D is TRBD1 (6 bases). CDR3 size: 13 residues. With 3 bases removed from V and 2 bases from J, the gap between germline ends came to 8 bases. Germline assignment: CDR1 SGHTA and CDR2 FQGNSA. The CDR3 DNA sequence: TGTGCCAGCAGCTTTGGACAGACCTACGAGCAGTACTTC. Translating gives CASSFGQTYEQYF.

This chain links TRBV6-1 with TRBJ2-1; weak D call: TRBD1 (5 bases). Trimming left V 7 bases short and J 0 bases short, with 16 bases between. Germline V lookup: CDR1 MNHNS, CDR2 SASEGT. The CDR3 is 16 amino acids. The CDR3 coding sequence is TGTGCCAGCATTGCAGCTAGGGGCCTCTCCTACAATGAGCAGTTCTTC. Its protein is CASIAARGLSYNEQFF.

This chain connects TRBV7-4 to TRBJ2-7, with 8 bases aligning to TRBD1. The germline V gene encodes CDR1 SGHVT and CDR2 SQSDAQ. Trimming at V came to 3 bases and at J to 1 base, leaving 8 bases not matched to a gene. CDR3 length: 16 amino acids. CDR3 region: CASSFRTGKLSYEQYF. The CDR3 nucleotides read TGTGCCAGCAGCTTCAGGACAGGGAAGCTTTCCTACGAGCAGTACTTC.

The V and J genes are TRBV19 and TRBJ2-3, with no clear D. Between the trimmed V and J ends, which lost 2 bases and 4 bases, there was a span of 13 bases. This CDR3 region has 15 residues. Germline CDR1 and CDR2: LNHDA and SQIVND (reference sequence). Written as DNA, the CDR3 is TGTGCCAGTAGTATAAGGGAAGTTGTGGCAGATACGCAGTATTTT. Translation gives CASSIREVVADTQYF.

This clone has just one count. V is TRBV5-8 and J is TRBJ2-7, with 8 bases that match TRBD1. The CDR3 totals 17 residues. J was trimmed by 4 bases and V by 3 bases; bases with no gene match: 15. Germline CDR1 and CDR2: SGHTS and YDEGEE. The DNA for the CDR3 is TGTGCCAGCAGCTCGCAGGGTGGACAGGGCGCGATTTACGAGCAGTACTTC. Translation gives CASSSQGGQGAIYEQYF.

As for this clone: The sample has other DNA sequences that encode this CDR3 too. The chain links TRBV18 to TRBJ1-2; D unresolved. The CDR3 runs to 14 residues. Trimming stripped 3 bases from V and 1 base from J, with 9 bases between. Per germline, CDR1 KGHSH and CDR2 LQKENI. The CDR3 reads CASSPRGFNYGYTF. The DNA of the CDR3 is TGTGCCAGCTCACCGAGAGGATTTAACTATGGCTACACCTTC.

The chain joins TRBV6-5 to TRBJ2-3; D is unresolved. There are 15 residues in the CDR3. The germline V gene encodes CDR1 MNHEY and CDR2 SVGAGI. V was cut by 6 bases and J by 1 base, with 14 bases left in between. The CDR3 sequence is CASRKQGYGTDTQYF. CDR3 DNA: TGTGCCAGCAGAAAACAAGGATATGGCACAGATACGCAGTATTTT.

This sequence joins TRBV15 and TRBJ1-5; TRBD1 aligns across 7 bases. This CDR3 has 16 residues. The V gene end was trimmed by 2 bases and the J gene end by 2 bases; junction bases not matched to a gene: 6. CDR1 LNHNV and CDR2 YYDKDF come from the germline V gene (reference sequence). CDR3 in amino acids: CATSRLGQSGNQPQHF. DNA of the CDR3: TGTGCCACCAGCAGATTGGGACAGTCTGGCAATCAGCCCCAGCATTTT.

This sequence joins TRBV6-5 and TRBJ1-3; D uncertain. The V gene lost 2 bases and the J gene lost 1 base, with 9 bases spanning the gap. The germline V gene has CDR1 MNHEY and CDR2 SVGAGI. The length of the CDR3 is 15 residues. The CDR3: CASSYRMRSGNTIYF. The CDR3 nucleotides are TGTGCCAGCAGTTACCGGATGAGGTCTGGAAACACCATATATTTT.

This rearrangement joins TRBV5-6 to TRBJ1-3; no clear D gene. There are 16 residues in the CDR3. Trimming cost V 0 bases and J 4 bases, with 14 bases left between them. Germline CDR1 SGHDT, CDR2 YYEEEE. Written as DNA, the CDR3 is TGTGCCAGCAGCTTGGCCGGCAGCGCTGACGGAAACACCATATATTTT. This codes for CASSLAGSADGNTIYF.

This clone came up a few times. The V and J genes are TRBV5-6 and TRBJ2-1; D not certain. The length of the CDR3 is 15 residues. Trimming stripped 0 bases from V and 8 bases from J, with 15 bases between. Germline V lookup: CDR1 SGHDT, CDR2 YYEEEE. The CDR3 loop reads CASSLAPGARDEQFF. In DNA, the CDR3 is TGTGCCAGCAGCTTGGCCCCTGGCGCCCGGGATGAGCAGTTCTTC.

This clone was recorded once. The rearrangement uses TRBV7-8 and TRBJ2-2, with TRBD2 identical over 8 bases. Germline assignment: CDR1 SGHVS and CDR2 FQNEAQ. The CDR3 spans 15 residues. Trimming at V came to 8 bases and at J to 5 bases, leaving 10 bases not matched to a gene. The CDR3 protein is CASGPSGGPTGELFF. CDR3 sequence (DNA): TGTGCCAGCGGCCCTTCGGGGGGGCCGACCGGGGAGCTGTTTTTT.

Only a few counts were recorded for this clone. The V call is TRBV7-9, the J call TRBJ2-3; the match to TRBD1 covers 7 bases. With V trimmed by 3 bases and J by 0 bases, 3 bases remained unmatched. From germline, CDR1 is SEHNR and CDR2 FQNEAQ (reference sequence). The CDR3 sequence is 15 residues long. CDR3 residues: CASSLGQFSTDTQYF. The CDR3 DNA follows: TGTGCCAGCAGCTTGGGACAGTTTAGCACAGATACGCAGTATTTT.

The gene calls are TRBV4-3 and TRBJ2-1; D remains ambiguous. This CDR3 spans 14 amino acids. CDR1 LGHNA and CDR2 YSLEER come from the germline V gene. V lost 0 bases, J lost 10 bases, and 13 bases lay in between. In DNA form, the CDR3 reads TGCGCCAGCAGCCAAGAGGCCACAAGGCCCGAGCAGTTCTTC. It codes for CASSQEATRPEQFF.